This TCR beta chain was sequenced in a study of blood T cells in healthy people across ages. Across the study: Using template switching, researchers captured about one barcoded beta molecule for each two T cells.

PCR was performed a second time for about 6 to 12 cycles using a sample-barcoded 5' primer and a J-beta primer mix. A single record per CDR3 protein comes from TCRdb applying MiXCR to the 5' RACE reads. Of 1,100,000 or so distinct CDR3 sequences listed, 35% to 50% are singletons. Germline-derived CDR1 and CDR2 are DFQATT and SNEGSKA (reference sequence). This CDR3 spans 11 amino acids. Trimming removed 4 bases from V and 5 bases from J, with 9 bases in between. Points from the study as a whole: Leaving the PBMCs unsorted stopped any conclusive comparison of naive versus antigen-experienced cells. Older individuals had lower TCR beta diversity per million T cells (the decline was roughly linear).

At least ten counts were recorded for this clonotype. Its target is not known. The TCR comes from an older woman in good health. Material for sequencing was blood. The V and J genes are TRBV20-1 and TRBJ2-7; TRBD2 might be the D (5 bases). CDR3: CSATKLDEQYF. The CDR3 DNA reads TGCAGTGCTACCAAACTAGACGAGCAGTACTTC.